This TCR beta chain is from a study of blood T cell repertoires in COVID-19. This CDR3 is built from 17 residues. The germline V and J ends were trimmed by 5 bases and 8 bases, with 25 bases remaining between them. CDR1 and CDR2 (germline): SGHAT, FQNNGV. Clones were sequenced by immunoSEQ multiplex PCR, and TCRdb holds only the in-frame ones, with some missing. The table records 200,000 or so clones, around four fifths of them present only once. The receptor was isolated from a woman in her fifties or sixties who had recovered from COVID-19. Source material: peripheral blood. The rearrangement links TRBV11-2 to TRBJ2-1; D possibly corresponds to TRBD2 (5 bases). This CDR3 is CASSLTPGFSVSYEQFF. Here the CDR3 DNA reads TGTGCCAGCAGCCTAACCCCGGGATTTAGCGTTTCGTATGAGCAGTTCTTC.